This is a list of T cell receptor beta chains from one sample in a study of T-cell memory formation after mild COVID-19. From the 5' RACE reads, TCRdb called clonotypes with MiXCR, one entry per CDR3 protein. The table has about 500,000 distinct CDR3 sequences, roughly 20% seen once. Sequenced sample: PBMCs or a T cell subset sorted from them (not recorded which). These receptors came from an adult woman who had mild COVID-19 (a few samples of this study predate the infection). Cell type and time point are not known. CDR3s include the opening cysteine and the closing phenylalanine or tryptophan. The D gene is left open where the match is weak. Not all rows give a size; the values are once, few, many and, for expanded clones, a class.

d_call j_call v_call clone_size cdr3_aa cdr3_nt
TRBD2 TRBJ2-3 TRBV24-1 few CATSDKLAGDSDTQYF TGTGCCACCAGTGATAAACTAGCGGGAGATTCGGATACGCAGTATTTT
- TRBJ2-2 TRBV11-3 - CASSLGEGNTGELFF TGTGCCAGCAGCTTAGGAGAAGGGAACACCGGGGAGCTGTTTTTT
TRBD1 TRBJ2-4 TRBV4-3 few CASSQLTGDDIQYF TGCGCCAGCAGCCAATTGACAGGGGATGACATTCAGTACTTC
- TRBJ2-3 TRBV19 - CASSMRDGSTDTQYF TGTGCCAGTAGTATGAGGGACGGATCCACAGATACGCAGTATTTT
- TRBJ2-4 TRBV15 - CATSSRTTIKNIQYF TGTGCCACCAGCAGCAGGACTACCATTAAAAACATTCAGTACTTC
TRBD2 TRBJ2-5 TRBV24-1 - CATSDLTSGRRLETQYF TGTGCCACCAGTGATCTTACTAGCGGGAGGAGGTTGGAGACCCAGTACTTC
TRBD1 TRBJ2-3 TRBV10-3 - CAISETGDTDTQYF TGTGCCATCAGTGAGACAGGGGACACAGATACGCAGTATTTT
TRBD2 TRBJ2-7 TRBV7-3 few CASSQTSGSFEQYF TGTGCCAGCAGCCAAACTAGCGGGAGTTTCGAGCAGTACTTC
- TRBJ2-1 TRBV7-9 few CASSQTPGAGEQFF TGTGCCAGCAGCCAAACTCCCGGGGCGGGTGAGCAGTTCTTC
- TRBJ1-5 TRBV12-3/TRBV12-4 - CASTSGARPQHF TGTGCCAGCACCTCTGGGGCTCGGCCCCAGCATTTT
TRBD2 TRBJ2-1 TRBV7-9 - CASSSPTRGSGSSHEQFF TGTGCCAGCAGCTCCCCGACCCGAGGAAGCGGGAGCTCGCATGAGCAGTTCTTC
TRBD1 TRBJ1-5 TRBV19 few CASSGTGGPGQPQHF TGTGCCAGTTCCGGGACAGGGGGCCCGGGCCAGCCCCAGCATTTT
TRBD2 TRBJ2-7 TRBV7-9 - CASSLYAGGPNEQYF TGTGCCAGCAGCTTATATGCGGGAGGGCCTAACGAGCAGTACTTC
- TRBJ1-1 TRBV5-1 many CASRIQGPTEAFF TGCGCCAGCAGAATACAGGGTCCCACTGAAGCTTTCTTT
- TRBJ2-7 TRBV3-1 - CASSQLYREQYF TGTGCCAGCAGCCAACTATATCGCGAGCAGTACTTC
TRBD2 TRBJ2-1 TRBV5-1 - CASSTLAGATYNEQFF TGCGCCAGCAGCACACTAGCGGGGGCCACATACAATGAGCAGTTCTTC
- TRBJ2-7 TRBV7-9 few CASSLAATAEYF TGTGCCAGCAGCTTAGCGGCAACTGCCGAGTACTTC
- TRBJ2-5 TRBV29-1 few CSVEVQPGFDLAQYF TGCAGCGTTGAGGTGCAGCCCGGTTTCGATTTGGCCCAGTACTTC
- TRBJ2-1 TRBV18 - CASSPVDEQFF TGTGCCAGCTCACCTGTGGATGAGCAGTTCTTC
- TRBJ2-1 TRBV24-1 few CATSDSPSNEQFF TGTGCCACCAGTGATTCCCCTAGCAATGAGCAGTTCTTC
- TRBJ2-2 TRBV20-1 - CSAAPGGWNTGELFF TGCAGTGCCGCCCCAGGGGGGTGGAACACCGGGGAGCTGTTTTTT
- TRBJ2-1 TRBV15 - CATRRDNEQFF TGTGCCACCAGGAGGGACAATGAGCAGTTCTTC
TRBD2 TRBJ2-3 TRBV24-1 - CATSDASGRATDTQYF TGTGCCACCAGTGATGCCAGCGGGAGAGCCACAGATACGCAGTATTTT
TRBD1 TRBJ1-5 TRBV30 few CAWTGTGREPQHF TGTGCCTGGACCGGGACAGGGAGGGAGCCCCAGCATTTT
- TRBJ1-4 TRBV20-1 few CSAAGATTNEKLFF TGCAGTGCCGCGGGGGCAACAACTAATGAAAAACTGTTTTTT
- TRBJ2-5 TRBV24-1 few CATSEVGPAGETQYF TGTGCCACCAGTGAGGTTGGACCGGCGGGAGAGACCCAGTACTTC
- TRBJ2-2 TRBV7-2 few CASSLGSSATTGELFF TGTGCCAGCAGCTTAGGATCTAGCGCCACCACCGGGGAGCTGTTTTTT
- TRBJ2-5 TRBV7-2 many CASSAKETQYF TGTGCCAGCAGCGCAAAAGAGACCCAGTACTTC
- TRBJ2-6 TRBV18 few CASSPPPTRTGANVLTF TGTGCCAGCTCACCACCCCCGACAAGGACCGGGGCCAACGTCCTGACTTTC
- TRBJ1-1 TRBV7-9 few CASSLDIWAEAFF TGTGCCAGCAGCTTAGATATTTGGGCTGAAGCTTTCTTT
- TRBJ2-2 TRBV12-3/TRBV12-4 few CASSLSGRVGTGELFF TGTGCCAGCAGTTTATCCGGCAGGGTAGGAACCGGGGAGCTGTTTTTT
TRBD2 TRBJ2-7 TRBV6-2/TRBV6-3 - CASSYSLLREGLREQYF TGTGCCAGCAGTTACTCCCTATTGCGGGAGGGCCTCCGCGAGCAGTACTTC
- TRBJ2-3 TRBV20-1 few CSARTVQDTQYF TGCAGTGCTAGGACAGTTCAAGATACGCAGTATTTT
TRBD2 TRBJ2-1 TRBV19 many CASSLGGGTQYNEQFF TGTGCCAGTTCACTCGGGGGGGGCACTCAGTACAATGAGCAGTTCTTC
- TRBJ2-2 TRBV24-1 few CATSLLNTGELFF TGTGCCACCAGTCTCCTGAACACCGGGGAGCTGTTTTTT
TRBD2 TRBJ2-7 TRBV19 - CASSTLTSGSYEQYF TGTGCCAGTAGTACCCTGACTAGCGGCTCCTACGAGCAGTACTTC
TRBD2 TRBJ2-7 TRBV10-3 - CAISERASGAYEQYF TGTGCCATCAGTGAAAGGGCTAGCGGGGCCTACGAGCAGTACTTC
TRBD2 TRBJ2-5 TRBV7-9 many CASSLGLAGQETQYF TGCGCCAGCAGCTTGGGACTAGCGGGACAGGAGACCCAGTACTTC
- TRBJ1-5 TRBV20-1 few CSARDTLGGDNQPQHF TGCAGTGCTAGAGACACCCTTGGGGGAGACAATCAGCCCCAGCATTTT
- TRBJ2-5 TRBV15 few CATSSDGSTGRETQYF TGTGCCACCAGCAGCGACGGGAGTACCGGCCGGGAGACCCAGTACTTC
TRBD1 TRBJ1-1 TRBV4-1 few CASSRRDRADTEAFF TGCGCCAGCAGCAGACGGGACAGGGCGGACACTGAAGCTTTCTTT
- TRBJ1-2 TRBV7-9 - CASRRREFYGYTF TGTGCCAGCAGACGCCGGGAGTTCTATGGCTACACCTTC
- TRBJ1-1 TRBV7-8 - CASSTEAGDTEAFF TGTGCCAGCAGCACAGAGGCGGGGGACACTGAAGCTTTCTTT
- TRBJ1-2 TRBV18 few CASSPSDRNYGYTF TGTGCCAGCTCACCTTCGGACAGAAACTATGGCTACACCTTC
TRBD1 TRBJ2-4 TRBV7-6 few CASSLNSGTGGPVAKNIQYF TGTGCCAGCAGCTTAAATTCCGGGACAGGGGGTCCCGTAGCCAAAAACATTCAGTACTTC
TRBD2 TRBJ2-7 TRBV5-1 few CASSLGSGTSVREQYF TGCGCCAGCAGCTTGGGGTCCGGGACTAGCGTGCGCGAGCAGTACTTC
- TRBJ2-1 TRBV21-1 few CASSKARVNNEQFF TGTGCCAGCAGCAAAGCTCGTGTCAACAATGAGCAGTTCTTC
TRBD2 TRBJ2-3 TRBV11-3 - CASSGTSGRLVGTDTQYF TGTGCCAGCAGCGGGACTAGCGGGAGACTGGTAGGGACAGATACGCAGTATTTT
TRBD2 TRBJ2-3 TRBV6-2/TRBV6-3 - CASRSSGAADTQYF TGTGCCAGCAGGAGTAGCGGGGCGGCAGATACGCAGTATTTT
TRBD2 TRBJ2-7 TRBV5-4 - CASSPLAGGNLEQYF TGTGCCAGCAGCCCCCTAGCGGGAGGAAACCTCGAGCAGTACTTC
- TRBJ1-5 TRBV12-3/TRBV12-4 few CASSLALRSGTPQHF TGTGCCAGCAGTTTAGCGCTTCGGTCTGGTACGCCCCAGCATTTT
- TRBJ2-5 TRBV7-9 - CASSPQARQETQYF TGTGCCAGCAGCCCTCAGGCCAGACAAGAGACCCAGTACTTC
TRBD1 TRBJ1-1 TRBV12-3/TRBV12-4 - CASSIGRQGNTEAFF TGTGCCAGCAGTATCGGACGACAGGGGAACACTGAAGCTTTCTTT